This T cell receptor (beta chain) was captured in a study of CD8 T cells in Susac syndrome. Reverse transcription used roughly 0.45 to 1 ug RNA and random hexamers. TCRdb redid the calling of the immunoSEQ multiplex PCR reads with MiXCR, one entry per CDR3 protein. The sample gives 1,500 to 2,000 distinct CDR3 sequences, around three fifths of which show up once; 16% is in the top ten. Staining for CD27 and CD45RA delineated memory subsets for TEMRA sorting. For both total CD8+ cells and sorted CD8+ TEMRA cells, sequencing was carried out. Germline V lookup: CDR1 SEHNR, CDR2 FQNEAQ (reference sequence). V shed 4 bases, J shed 4 bases, and the junction held 13 bases outside the gene matches. The CDR3 has 16 amino acids.

Sequencing input: CD8+ TEMRA cells from PBMCs. The subset here: FACS-sorted terminally differentiated effector memory CD8+ T cells re-expressing CD45RA (CD8+ TEMRA). The chain joins TRBV7-9 to TRBJ2-7; TRBD1 aligns across 7 bases. This TCR came from a human donor with Susac syndrome. This chain's CDR3 is CASSSPFGTDLYEQYF. The CDR3 bases are TGTGCCAGCAGCTCCCCTTTTGGGACAGATTTGTACGAGCAGTACTTC. Complete variable domain (other parts from reference TRBV7-9 and TRBJ2-7): DTGVSQNPRHKITKRGQNVTFRCDPISEHNRLYWYRQTLGQGPEFLTYFQNEAQLEKSRLLSDRFSAERPKGSFSTLEIQRTEQGDSAMYLCASSSPFGTDLYEQYFGPGTRLTVT.